This T cell receptor (beta chain) was identified during a study of blood T cell repertoires in COVID-19. The CDR3 covers 15 residues. Trimming cost V 1 base and J 8 bases, with 14 bases left between them. Germline CDR1 is MGHRA and CDR2 is YSYEKL. In the authors' workflow: The authors estimated nucleated cell counts from reference gene primer amplification. Repertoires were generated with immunoSEQ multiplex PCR, while TCRdb's copy carries only in-frame clones and drops some. That table is the source of V, J and clone size, and D and trimming were worked out from the DNA. The table records about 64,000 clones, about 79% of them present only once.

The receptor was isolated from a woman aged 60-75 years with acute or convalescent COVID-19. This chain uses TRBV4-1 with TRBJ1-4, with D perhaps matching TRBD1 (6 bases). The source material was peripheral blood. The CDR3 protein is CASSQGQDLGEKLFF. CDR3 DNA sequence: TGCGCCAGCAGCCAAGGACAGGACTTAGGGGAAAAACTGTTTTTT.